These 18 T cell receptor beta chains share one sample of origin, sequenced in a study of cytotoxic CD8 clonotypes in ibrutinib-treated CLL. The protocol was immunoSEQ multiplex PCR, while the TCRdb copy is restricted to in-frame clones and leaves out a portion. The profile shows fewer than 50,000 clones, around half of them singletons. Sequenced here: PBMCs, sampled after 12 months of ibrutinib treatment. The source is a human donor with chronic lymphocytic leukemia.

This clone turned up a few times. The CDR3 region has the DNA TGCGCCAGCAGCTTGACAGAATCCTACGAGCAGTACTTC. The encoded protein is CASSLTESYEQYF. The V gene is TRBV5-1, the J gene TRBJ2-7; D remains unclear. V lost 1 base and J lost 1, with 6 bases in between. The CDR3 runs 13 residues. From germline, CDR1 is SGHRS and CDR2 YFSETQ.

This clone was seen a few times. This sequence joins TRBV2 and TRBJ2-7; TRBD2 matches at 10 bases. The germline gives CDR1 SNHLY, CDR2 FYNNEI. The CDR3 is made up of 14 amino acids. The V gene end was trimmed by 11 bases and the J gene end by 7 bases; junction bases not matched to a gene: 14. DNA for the CDR3: TGTGCCCTAGCATTGCTAGCGGGAGTGGAGGAGCAGTACTTC. Its protein product is CALALLAGVEEQYF.

J is TRBJ1-5 and V is TRBV7-2, with D hard to call. Germline V CDR1 and CDR2: SGHTA, FQGNSA. The V and J ends lost 1 base and 7 bases respectively, with 8 bases between them. The CDR3 is 13 residues long. CDR3 sequence reads: CASSLEAGQPQHF. CDR3 nucleotides: TGTGCCAGCAGCTTAGAGGCGGGGCAGCCCCAGCATTTT.

This clone showed up just a few times. The chain has TRBV27 and TRBJ1-2; D is ambiguous. V was pared by 5 bases and J by 0 bases, with 16 bases between. The germline gives CDR1 MNHEY, CDR2 SMNVEV (reference sequence). CDR3 length equals 16 residues. The CDR3 spells CASSGILGSANYGYTF. CDR3 nucleotide sequence: TGTGCCAGCAGTGGAATACTCGGGAGCGCTAACTATGGCTACACCTTC.

The V call is TRBV5-4, the J call TRBJ2-3; D gene uncertain. This CDR3 region has 13 residues. Germline V gene data show CDR1 as SGHNT and CDR2 as YYREEE (reference sequence). V lost 5 bases, J lost 0 bases, and 7 bases lay in between. The chain's CDR3 is CASRPPSTDTQYF. CDR3 nucleotides: TGTGCCAGCAGGCCCCCTAGCACAGATACGCAGTATTTT.

This chain joins TRBV2 and TRBJ1-6, with D possibly matching TRBD1 (5 bases). Germline V gene sequence: CDR1 SNHLY, CDR2 FYNNEI. This CDR3 is 14 amino acids long. Trimming cost V 5 bases and J 10 bases, with 15 bases left between them. CDR3 DNA: TGTGCCAGCAGTTTGGATCCGGGGGGATCACCCCTCCACTTT. It encodes CASSLDPGGSPLHF.

This clone has just a few counts. The CDR3, as DNA: TGTGCCAGCAGCGCCCACGGTTCAGGGGCCAACGTCCTGACTTTC. This gives the protein CASSAHGSGANVLTF. This sequence joins TRBV9 and TRBJ2-6, with unresolved D. The CDR3 sequence is 15 residues long. CDR1 is SGDLS, CDR2 YYNGEE, per germline. V lost 3 bases and J 4 bases, leaving 11 bases between the germline ends.

This chain joins TRBV7-2 and TRBJ1-4, with 7 bases lining up with TRBD1. The CDR3 loop spans 14 amino acids. The junction had 2 bases not matched to a gene; V was cut back by 3 bases and J by 4 bases. From germline, CDR1 is SGHTA and CDR2 FQGNSA. The CDR3 sequence is CASSFDRVNEKLFF. Here the CDR3 DNA reads TGTGCCAGCAGCTTTGACAGGGTTAATGAAAAACTGTTTTTT.

Only a few counts were recorded for this clone. This rearrangement joins TRBV6-6 to TRBJ1-2; maybe TRBD1 (6 bases). V was pared by 4 bases and J by 2 bases, with 8 bases between. The germline CDR1 and CDR2 sequences are MNHNY and SVGAGI (reference sequence). This CDR3 is built from 13 residues. The CDR3 region is CASSSQGNYGYTF. Here the CDR3 DNA reads TGTGCCAGCAGTTCGCAGGGGAACTATGGCTACACCTTC.

The sample holds many counts of this clone. The J gene is TRBJ2-7, the V gene TRBV6-1, with TRBD2 as a possible D gene (6 bases). The germline V gene has CDR1 MNHNS and CDR2 SASEGT. V was pared by 6 bases and J by 2 bases, with 11 bases between. The CDR3 has 13 residues. The CDR3 is CASRAGTTYEQYF. The CDR3 DNA reads TGTGCCAGCAGGGCGGGGACGACCTACGAGCAGTACTTC.

V is TRBV27 and J is TRBJ1-1; D not resolved. Trimming left V 6 bases short and J 3 bases short, with 11 bases between. This CDR3 comprises 13 residues. Germline-derived CDR1 and CDR2 are MNHEY and SMNVEV (reference sequence). The CDR3 nucleotides are TGTGCCAGCAGGAATAAACAAGACACTGAAGCTTTCTTT. It encodes CASRNKQDTEAFF.

The rearrangement links TRBV11-3 to TRBJ2-7; TRBD1 might be the D (5 bases). Deletions cut 5 bases from V and 2 bases from J, with 13 bases between. This CDR3 is 14 amino acids long. Germline V gene lookup returns CDR1 SGHNT and CDR2 YENEEA. The CDR3 DNA follows: TGTGCCAGCAGCCCCTCACAGGACCCCTACGAGCAGTACTTC. Translating it yields CASSPSQDPYEQYF.

The J gene is TRBJ2-1, the V gene TRBV5-1, with 14 bases that match TRBD2. The germline V gene has CDR1 SGHRS and CDR2 YFSETQ. There are 18 residues in the CDR3. Germline trimming cut 4 bases from V and 1 base from J; bases unmatched to any gene: 7. The CDR3: CASSRTGTSGSSYNEQFF. The CDR3 DNA is TGCGCCAGCAGCCGGACCGGGACTAGCGGGAGTTCCTACAATGAGCAGTTCTTC.

This clone was detected ten times or more. J is TRBJ2-7 and V is TRBV7-2; D is unresolved. CDR1 and CDR2 (germline): SGHTA, FQGNSA. The V and J ends lost 5 bases and 4 bases respectively, with 18 bases between them. CDR3 size: 15 residues. The CDR3 DNA follows: TGTGCCAGCAGCGACCTCTACTGGGCCAATTACGAGCAGTACTTC. It specifies CASSDLYWANYEQYF.

This clone was picked up a small number of times. This chain links TRBV15 with TRBJ2-7; D gene ambiguous. This CDR3 is 15 amino acids long. Trimming pared 0 bases from V and 1 base from J, leaving 10 bases between. CDR1 and CDR2 from the germline V gene are LNHNV and YYDKDF (reference sequence). CDR3: CATSRDLSDSYEQYF. The CDR3, as DNA: TGTGCCACCAGCAGAGATTTGTCTGATTCCTACGAGCAGTACTTC.

In its sample, this clone was seen a few times. The chain uses TRBV5-1 and TRBJ1-1; TRBD1 aligns across 7 bases. Germline assignment: CDR1 SGHRS and CDR2 YFSETQ. The J segment lost 2 bases and the V segment lost 5 bases, leaving 3 bases of the junction unmatched. The CDR3 is 13 amino acids. CDR3 DNA: TGCGCCAGCAGGGGGACAGAAAACACTGAAGCTTTCTTT. It specifies CASRGTENTEAFF. The whole variable domain, remainder taken from reference TRBV5-1 and TRBJ1-1, is KAGVTQTPRYLIKTRGQQVTLSCSPISGHRSVSWYQQTPGQGLQFLFEYFSETQRNKGNFPGRFSGRQFSNSRSEMNVSTLELGDSALYLCASRGTENTEAFFGQGTRLTVV.

This clone was detected many times. CDR3 coding DNA: TGTGCCAGTAGTATGGCAGCTTCGGGTGGCTACACCTTC. It yields the protein CASSMAASGGYTF. The chain is built from TRBV19 and TRBJ1-2; no firm D call. Trimming left V 3 bases short and J 7 bases short, with 12 bases between. The CDR3 is made up of 13 amino acids. CDR1 LNHDA and CDR2 SQIVND come from the germline V gene (reference sequence).

The rearrangement joins TRBV29-1 to TRBJ1-2; D gene uncertain. The ends were cut back, 5 bases at V and 5 bases at J, with 21 bases in the middle. From germline, CDR1 is SQVTM and CDR2 ANQGSEA. This CDR3 spans 15 amino acids. Here the CDR3 DNA reads TGCAGCGTTCCGCGCTATCCTTTGGGGAGATATGGCTACACCTTC. It translates to CSVPRYPLGRYGYTF.